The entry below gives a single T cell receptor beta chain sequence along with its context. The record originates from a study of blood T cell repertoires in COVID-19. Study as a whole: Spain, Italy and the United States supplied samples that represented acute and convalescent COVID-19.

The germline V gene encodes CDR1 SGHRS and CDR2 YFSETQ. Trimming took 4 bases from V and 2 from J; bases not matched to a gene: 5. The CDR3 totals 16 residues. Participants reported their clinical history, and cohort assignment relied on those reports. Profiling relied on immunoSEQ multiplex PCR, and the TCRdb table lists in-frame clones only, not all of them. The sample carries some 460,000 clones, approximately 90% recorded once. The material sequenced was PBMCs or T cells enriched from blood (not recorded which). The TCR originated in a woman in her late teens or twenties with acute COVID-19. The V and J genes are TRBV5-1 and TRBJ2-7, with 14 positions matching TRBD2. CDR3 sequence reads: CASSGGLAGGAYEQYF. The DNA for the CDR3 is TGCGCCAGCAGCGGAGGACTAGCGGGGGGCGCCTACGAGCAGTACTTC. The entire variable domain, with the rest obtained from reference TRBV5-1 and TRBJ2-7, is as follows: KAGVTQTPRYLIKTRGQQVTLSCSPISGHRSVSWYQQTPGQGLQFLFEYFSETQRNKGNFPGRFSGRQFSNSRSEMNVSTLELGDSALYLCASSGGLAGGAYEQYFGPGTRLTVT.